A selection of T cell receptor beta chains follows, all from one sample in a study of OX40 agonist ivuxolimab in advanced cancers. The table came from immunoSEQ multiplex PCR; TCRdb's copy has only in-frame clones and leaves some out. The sample yields tens of thousands of clones, around 84% seen once. Sample: CD4+ or CD8+ T cells sorted from blood, taken in a trial of the OX40 agonist ivuxolimab. These receptor sequences come from an adult with an advanced solid tumor such as melanoma, head and neck, liver or kidney cancer. CDR3s include the opening cysteine and the closing phenylalanine or tryptophan.

V gene	CDR3 protein
TRBV5-1	CASSLLATAQETQYF
TRBV4-1	CASSQGGRQNTDTQYF
TRBV28	CASRTGVNQPQHF
TRBV7-2	CASSQQGSTGELFF
TRBV20-1	CSARRDEQFF
TRBV19	CASSRVSETQYF
TRBV18	CASSRGQEETQYF
TRBV7-2	CASSLQVQYTEAFF
TRBV7-8	CASSSTGGGAYEQYF
TRBV2	CASGQISNQPQHF
TRBV28	CASSPPRRRTGVGYTF
TRBV9	CASSVEGRTVQFF
TRBV7-8	CASSLGGQFPDYGYTF
TRBV5-1	CASSLVPRADSYEQYF
TRBV20-1	CSAGVNEQFF
TRBV7-2	CASSLEVNTEAFF
TRBV2	CASSGAGAKDNEQFF
TRBV11-2	CASSQSPSGRYEQYF
TRBV28	CASSEPGLASGELFF
TRBV28	CASGRQDKNIQYF
TRBV2	CASSVGVDTEAFF
TRBV7-2	CASSRRASQETQYF
TRBV28	CASSLPDSQLYEQYF
TRBV14	CASSQAQGWPQHF
TRBV11-3	CATGAGGGDTNTQYF
TRBV7-6	CASSPLQGAFGYTF
TRBV29-1	CSGKQGALMGETQYF
TRBV6-5	CASSYQGAGQETQYF
TRBV5-1	CASSYGTGETQYF
TRBV7-2	CASSKYGRVTKNIQYF
TRBV28	CASRSFSGSYEQYF
TRBV11-2	CASSLPTRRTEAFF
TRBV18	CASSLGPSSGNTIYF
TRBV6-5	CASSKLAGGAGEQYF
TRBV6-5	CASSYSGGREQFF
TRBV6-6	CASRGQGARIEAFF
TRBV4-3	CASSQAPGQGATNEKLFF
TRBV7-8	CASSLGVMDGYTF
TRBV5-6	CASSLGGQGYNEQFF